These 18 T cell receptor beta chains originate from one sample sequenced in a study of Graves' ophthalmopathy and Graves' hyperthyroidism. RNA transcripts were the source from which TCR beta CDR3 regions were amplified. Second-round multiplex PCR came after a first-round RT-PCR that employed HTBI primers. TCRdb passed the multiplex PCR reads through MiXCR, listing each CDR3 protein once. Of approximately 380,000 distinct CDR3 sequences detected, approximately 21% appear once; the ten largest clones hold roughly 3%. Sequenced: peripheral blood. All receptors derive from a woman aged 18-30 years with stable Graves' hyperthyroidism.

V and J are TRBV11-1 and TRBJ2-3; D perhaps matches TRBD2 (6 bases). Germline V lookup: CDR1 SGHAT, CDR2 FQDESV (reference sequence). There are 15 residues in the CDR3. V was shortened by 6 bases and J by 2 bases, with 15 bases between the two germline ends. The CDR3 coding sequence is TGTGCCAGCAGACCGGGACTCTCCTTCACAGATACGCAGTATTTT. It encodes CASRPGLSFTDTQYF.

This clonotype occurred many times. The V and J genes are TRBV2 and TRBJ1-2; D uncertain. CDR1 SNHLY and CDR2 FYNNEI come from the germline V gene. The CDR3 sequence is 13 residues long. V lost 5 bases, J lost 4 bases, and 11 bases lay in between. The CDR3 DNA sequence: TGTGCCAGCAGTCGAAGGGTTAGCTATGGCTACACCTTC. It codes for CASSRRVSYGYTF.

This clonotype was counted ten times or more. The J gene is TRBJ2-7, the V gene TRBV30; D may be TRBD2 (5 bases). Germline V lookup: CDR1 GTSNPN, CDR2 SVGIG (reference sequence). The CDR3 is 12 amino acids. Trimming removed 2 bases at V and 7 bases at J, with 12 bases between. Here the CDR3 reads CAWSSSGGEQYF. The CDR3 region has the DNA TGTGCCTGGAGTTCCAGCGGAGGAGAGCAGTACTTC.

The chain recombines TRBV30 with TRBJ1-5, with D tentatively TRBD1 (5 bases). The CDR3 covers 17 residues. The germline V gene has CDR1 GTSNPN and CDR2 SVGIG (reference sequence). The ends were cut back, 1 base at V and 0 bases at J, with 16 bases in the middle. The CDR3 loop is CAWSASGLVGSNQPQHF. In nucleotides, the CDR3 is TGTGCCTGGAGTGCATCAGGGTTGGTTGGTAGCAATCAGCCCCAGCATTTT.

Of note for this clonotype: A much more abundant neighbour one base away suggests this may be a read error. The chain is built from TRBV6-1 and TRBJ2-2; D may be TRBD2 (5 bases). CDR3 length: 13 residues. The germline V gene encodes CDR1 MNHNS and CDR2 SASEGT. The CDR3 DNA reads TGTGCCAGCAGACAGCAGAACACCGGGGAGCTGTGTTTT. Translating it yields CASRQQNTGELCF.

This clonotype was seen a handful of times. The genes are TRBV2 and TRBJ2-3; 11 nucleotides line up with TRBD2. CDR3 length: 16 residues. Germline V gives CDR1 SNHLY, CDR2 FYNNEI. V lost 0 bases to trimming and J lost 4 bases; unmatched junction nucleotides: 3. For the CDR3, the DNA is TGTGCCAGCAGTGAAGCCCTAGCGGGAGGATCAGATACGCAGTATTTT. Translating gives CASSEALAGGSDTQYF. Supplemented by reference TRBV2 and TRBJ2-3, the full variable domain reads EPEVTQTPSHQVTQMGQEVILRCVPISNHLYFYWYRQILGQKVEFLVSFYNNEISEKSEIFDDQFSVERPDGSNFTLKIRSTKLEDSAMYFCASSEALAGGSDTQYFGPGTRLTVL.

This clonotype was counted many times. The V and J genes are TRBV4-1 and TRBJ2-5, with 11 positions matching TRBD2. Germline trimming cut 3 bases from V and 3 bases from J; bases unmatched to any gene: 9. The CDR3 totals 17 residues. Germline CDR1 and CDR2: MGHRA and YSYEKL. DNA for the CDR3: TGCGCCAGCAGCCAGGCTACTAGCGGGAGCCGTGAAGAGACCCAGTACTTC. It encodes CASSQATSGSREETQYF.

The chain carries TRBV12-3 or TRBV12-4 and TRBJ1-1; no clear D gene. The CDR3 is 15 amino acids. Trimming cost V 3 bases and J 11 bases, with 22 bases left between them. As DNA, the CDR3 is TGTGCCAGCAGTTTGGCATGGCAGAACTCCCAAGAGGCTTTCTTT. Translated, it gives CASSLAWQNSQEAFF.

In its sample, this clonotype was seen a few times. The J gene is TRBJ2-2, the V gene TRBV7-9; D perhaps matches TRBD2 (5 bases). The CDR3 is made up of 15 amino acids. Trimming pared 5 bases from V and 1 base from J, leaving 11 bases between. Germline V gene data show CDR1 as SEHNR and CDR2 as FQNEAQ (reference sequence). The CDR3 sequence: CASSPTTLNTGELFF. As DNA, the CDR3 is TGTGCCAGCAGCCCGACTACTTTGAACACCGGGGAGCTGTTTTTT.

Here the CDR3 reads CASSLRWDSPLHF. In DNA, the CDR3 is TGTGCCAGCAGTTTAAGATGGGATTCACCCCTCCACTTT. The chain combines TRBV27 with TRBJ1-6, with unresolved D. The ends were cut back, 2 bases at V and 8 bases at J, with 7 bases in the middle. Per germline, CDR1 MNHEY and CDR2 SMNVEV (reference sequence). The CDR3 is 13 residues long.

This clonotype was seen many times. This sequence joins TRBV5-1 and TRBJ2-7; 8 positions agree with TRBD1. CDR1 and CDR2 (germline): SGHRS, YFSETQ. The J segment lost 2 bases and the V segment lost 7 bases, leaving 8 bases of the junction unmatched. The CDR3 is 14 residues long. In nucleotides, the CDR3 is TGCGCCAGCCGAAGGACAGGGAACCCCTACGAGCAGTACTTC. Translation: CASRRTGNPYEQYF.

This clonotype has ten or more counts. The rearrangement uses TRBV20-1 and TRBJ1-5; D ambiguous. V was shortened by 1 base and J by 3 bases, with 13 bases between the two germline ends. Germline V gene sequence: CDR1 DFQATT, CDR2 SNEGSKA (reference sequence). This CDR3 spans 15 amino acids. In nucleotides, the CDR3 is TGCAGTGCTAGAGGTTCTGGACCGATCAATCAGCCCCAGCATTTT. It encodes CSARGSGPINQPQHF.

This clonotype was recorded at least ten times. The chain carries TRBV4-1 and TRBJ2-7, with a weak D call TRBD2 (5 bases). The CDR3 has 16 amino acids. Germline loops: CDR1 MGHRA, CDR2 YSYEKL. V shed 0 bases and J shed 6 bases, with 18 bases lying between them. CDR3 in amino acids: CASSQDSASRSFEQYF. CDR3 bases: TGCGCCAGCAGCCAAGATTCGGCTAGCCGGTCTTTCGAGCAGTACTTC.

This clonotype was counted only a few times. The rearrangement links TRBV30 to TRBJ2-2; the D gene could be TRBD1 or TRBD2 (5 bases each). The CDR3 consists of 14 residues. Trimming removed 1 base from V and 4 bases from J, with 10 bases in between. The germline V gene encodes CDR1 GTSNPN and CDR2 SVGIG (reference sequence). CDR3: CAWSGGPSTGELFF. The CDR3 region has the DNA TGTGCCTGGAGTGGGGGACCCAGCACCGGGGAGCTGTTTTTT.

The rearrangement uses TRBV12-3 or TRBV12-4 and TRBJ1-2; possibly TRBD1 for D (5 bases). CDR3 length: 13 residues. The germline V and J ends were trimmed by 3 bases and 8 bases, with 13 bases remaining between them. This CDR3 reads CASSFVGPGGYTF. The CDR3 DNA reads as TGTGCCAGCAGTTTTGTGGGGCCAGGGGGCTACACCTTC.

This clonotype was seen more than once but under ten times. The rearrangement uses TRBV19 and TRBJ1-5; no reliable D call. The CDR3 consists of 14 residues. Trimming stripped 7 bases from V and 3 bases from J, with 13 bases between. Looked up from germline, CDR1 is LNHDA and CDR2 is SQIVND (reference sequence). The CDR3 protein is CASNPWGSNQPQHF. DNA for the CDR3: TGTGCCAGTAACCCTTGGGGATCCAATCAGCCCCAGCATTTT.

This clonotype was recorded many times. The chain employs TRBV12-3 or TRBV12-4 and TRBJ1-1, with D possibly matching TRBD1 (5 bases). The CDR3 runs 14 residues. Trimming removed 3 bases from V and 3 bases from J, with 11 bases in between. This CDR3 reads CASSFGARYTEAFF. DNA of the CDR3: TGTGCCAGCAGTTTCGGGGCCAGGTACACTGAAGCTTTCTTT.

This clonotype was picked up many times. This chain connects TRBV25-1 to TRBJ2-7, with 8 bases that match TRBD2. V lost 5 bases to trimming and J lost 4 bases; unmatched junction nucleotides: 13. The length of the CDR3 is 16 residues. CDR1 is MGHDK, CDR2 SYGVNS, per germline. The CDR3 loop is CASSRIVSGSGYEQYF. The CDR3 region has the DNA TGTGCCAGCAGTCGAATTGTCAGCGGGAGTGGGTACGAGCAGTACTTC.